This T cell receptor beta chain was recovered during a study of T cell repertoires in cytomegalovirus infection. Study overall: Well-studied HLA-B-restricted epitopes and recently identified HLA-C-restricted epitopes of CMV were both used in the study.

TCRdb re-called the reads with MiXCR, one entry per CDR3 protein. The table lists about 700,000 distinct CDR3 sequences, around a third of them singletons, with roughly 20% in the top ten. Germline-derived CDR1 and CDR2 are SGHTA and FQGNSA. V was shortened by 4 bases and J by 6 bases, with 14 bases between the two germline ends. The CDR3 runs to 14 residues. This clonotype was picked up a small number of times. Its target is unknown. The chain uses TRBV7-2 and TRBJ2-3, with D uncertain. The TCR was taken from a human donor in good health (CMV status not recorded). Some clones in this sample may be carry-over from other donors' samples. Specimen: cultured PBMCs, collected from culture after CMV antigen stimulation. Here the CDR3 DNA reads TGTGCCAGCAGCTCCGCGTTCTGGGCTGATACGCAGTATTTT. This gives the protein CASSSAFWADTQYF.